The sequence of this T cell receptor (beta chain) was determined in a study of blood T cell repertoires in COVID-19. Authors' data handling: Quantification of nucleated cells was approximated via reference gene primer amplification. Profiled with immunoSEQ multiplex PCR; TCRdb holds only in-frame clones, not every one. Clone size and the V and J calls come from that table; the DNA yielded D and trimming. The sample includes roughly 100,000 clones, approximately 80% of them seen just once. The germline V gene encodes CDR1 MNHEY and CDR2 SVGAGI. Losses at the gene ends were 2 bases for V and 2 bases for J; bases not matched to a gene: 3. This CDR3 contains 16 residues.

The V gene is TRBV6-5, the J gene TRBJ2-6; 7 bases agree with TRBD1. The TCR was taken from a man in his sixties with active or convalescent COVID-19. Specimen: peripheral blood. This chain's CDR3 is CASSYLGQAGANVLTF. The CDR3 DNA follows: TGTGCCAGCAGTTACCTAGGACAGGCTGGGGCCAACGTCCTGACTTTC.